These T cell receptor beta chains were read from a single sample in a study of T-cell memory formation after mild COVID-19. TCRdb redid the calling of the 5' RACE reads with MiXCR, one entry per CDR3 protein. The sample lists 68,000 or so distinct CDR3 sequences, 15% to 20% seen once, with roughly a third in the top ten. Sample: PBMCs or a T cell subset sorted from them (not recorded which). The receptors shown here come from an adult woman who had mild COVID-19 (a few samples of this study predate the infection). Cell type and time point are not known. The CDR3 runs from the conserved cysteine through the conserved F or W.

len | j_gene | v_gene | CDR3aa
18 | TRBJ2-5 | TRBV7-2 | CASSPRPSLAGAVETQYF
14 | TRBJ2-7 | TRBV19 | CASSMGRRSYEQYF
16 | TRBJ2-7 | TRBV7-9 | CASSPGMTSGAYEQYF
14 | TRBJ2-2 | TRBV20-1 | CSARWTGDTGELFF
12 | TRBJ2-7 | TRBV6-5 | CASSRASYEQYF
14 | TRBJ2-7 | TRBV7-2 | CASSLGGNSYEQYF
11 | TRBJ1-1 | TRBV12-3/TRBV12-4 | CASSFDTEAFF
13 | TRBJ2-1 | TRBV7-3 | CASSLLEGNEQFF
21 | TRBJ2-1 | TRBV3-1 | CASSQDWGGPGFSSSYNEQFF
13 | TRBJ1-5 | TRBV24-1 | CATSGSANQPQHF
15 | TRBJ2-3 | TRBV7-9 | CASSLPGGSTDTQYF
13 | TRBJ1-6 | TRBV12-3/TRBV12-4 | CASRDSFNSPLHF
13 | TRBJ2-2 | TRBV3-1 | CASSYQDTGELFF
14 | TRBJ2-4 | TRBV5-1 | CASSKGQGADIQYF
15 | TRBJ2-7 | TRBV4-1 | CASSLVAGVSYEQYF
14 | TRBJ2-2 | TRBV24-1 | CATSDLPGPGELFF
13 | TRBJ2-7 | TRBV27 | CASSSSPGYEQYF
13 | TRBJ2-3 | TRBV5-4 | CASSSDRTDTQYF
20 | TRBJ2-5 | TRBV27 | CASSLWGPGLVLGSGETQYF
15 | TRBJ2-1 | TRBV7-3 | CASSLGLAGYNEQFF
16 | TRBJ2-5 | TRBV7-9 | CASSSQPMGYQETQYF
16 | TRBJ2-7 | TRBV12-3/TRBV12-4 | CASSFSVGLADYEQYF
12 | TRBJ2-3 | TRBV4-1 | CASSQGETEQYF
21 | TRBJ2-3 | TRBV9 | CASSDWTGPSGERAPPDTQYF
14 | TRBJ1-1 | TRBV4-1 | CASSQVDRATEAFF
17 | TRBJ2-3 | TRBV9 | CASSVVGQGAPADTQYF
15 | TRBJ1-5 | TRBV6-5 | CASSLGQGRNQPQHF
15 | TRBJ1-5 | TRBV27 | CASSVQGSTNKPQHF
17 | TRBJ2-1 | TRBV11-2 | CASSPLGGAGFGYEQFF
16 | TRBJ2-1 | TRBV24-1 | CATSDLTSGGYNEQFF
12 | TRBJ2-7 | TRBV20-1 | CSGLGGSYEQYF
13 | TRBJ2-7 | TRBV9 | CASSYQGHYEQYF
15 | TRBJ1-1 | TRBV5-1 | CASSHLRDTNTEAFF
16 | TRBJ2-7 | TRBV6-2/TRBV6-3 | CASSYSPRDGGYEQYF
15 | TRBJ1-1 | TRBV7-8 | CASSVKGGKNTEAFF
15 | TRBJ2-3 | TRBV9 | CASSAYPTSTDTQYF
12 | TRBJ1-1 | TRBV12-3/TRBV12-4 | CASSRTGTEAFF
15 | TRBJ2-5 | TRBV12-3/TRBV12-4 | CASSFVGGPRETQYF